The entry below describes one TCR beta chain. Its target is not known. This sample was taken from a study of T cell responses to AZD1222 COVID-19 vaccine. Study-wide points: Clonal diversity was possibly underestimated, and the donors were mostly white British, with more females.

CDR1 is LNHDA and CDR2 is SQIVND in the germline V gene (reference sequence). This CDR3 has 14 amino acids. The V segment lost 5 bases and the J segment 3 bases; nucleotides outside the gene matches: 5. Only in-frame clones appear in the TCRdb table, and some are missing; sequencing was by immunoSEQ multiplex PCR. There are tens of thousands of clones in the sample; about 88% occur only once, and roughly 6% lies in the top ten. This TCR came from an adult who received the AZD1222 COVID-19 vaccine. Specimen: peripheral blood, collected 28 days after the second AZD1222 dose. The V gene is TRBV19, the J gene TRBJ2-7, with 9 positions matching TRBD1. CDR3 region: CASSSDRGYYEQYF. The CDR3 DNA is TGTGCCAGTAGTTCGGACAGGGGTTACTACGAGCAGTACTTC.